Here is one T cell receptor beta chain with its context. Its antigen is still unknown. Within one base of it there is no much larger clone, and no base qualities were kept. This record belongs to a study of cytomegalovirus exposure and HLA in healthy donors (dated by TCRdb to about 2017). Broadly, across the study: An earlier analysis of 587 of the donors reported 276 Gb of sequence data and 100 million to 120 million unique TCR beta sequences obtained from about 170 million T cells. All discovery cohort repertoires had been generated using a single sequencing platform. The number of donors typed differed by locus, with roughly 620-630 for A, B, C, DRB1 and DQB1, around 560 for DQA1, 600 to 610 for DPA1, and approximately 470 for DPB1. High-throughput TCR immunosequencing, statistical association of individual TCRs with disease status, and machine learning were combined to predict cytomegalovirus infection status. Roughly 300 gigabases of sequencing data and 91 million or so unique TCR sequences made up an early release that covered approximately 620 HLA-typed donors. A separate validation cohort of roughly 130 different subjects was used in addition to the roughly 700-subject first cohort. A later genetic analysis used genome-wide SNP genotypes for about three fifths of the roughly 700 donors, treating that subset as a discovery cohort. HLA typing covered class I and class II loci at four-digit resolution. A few DR-DQ haplotypes were treated as single units for association and clustering because of strong linkage in the cohort. Among the roughly 370 genotyped donors, roughly 80% belonged to the genetic ancestry cluster associated with self-reported Caucasian donors. The aim of the study was to test whether cataloging public T cell receptors could identify signatures of past pathogen exposure. Alongside the repertoire data, information on donor age, sex, ethnicity and CMV serostatus was compiled. A later analysis re-analyzed previously published TCR beta repertoires from roughly 630 donors and added high-resolution HLA genotyping to study TCR occurrence patterns. In the later analysis, no new phenotypic data were used to find candidate immune exposures; instead, reliance was placed on TCR beta sequences and their occurrence across donors. The study used immunosequencing to profile the T cell repertoires of about 670 subjects and linked those repertoires to cytomegalovirus serostatus. Among several hundred genotyped donors of the cohort, an average of roughly 230,000 unique TCR beta nucleotide sequences was sequenced per donor, of which about 18% were non-productive. An earlier analysis of several hundred of the donors applied high-throughput TCR beta sequencing to assess whether each TCR beta V gene segment acted as functional or pseudogenic. Findings and caveats that apply to the study as a whole: Broadly in line with IMGT annotations, most TCR beta V segments showed up in productive rearrangements about 87% or about 30% of the time in an earlier analysis of 450 to 750 of the donors. The sequencing pipeline was judged likely to have produced a cluster of highly shared sequence variants as a technical artifact. A few of the identified cytomegalovirus-associated TCR beta chains were confirmed in vitro to be specific for cytomegalovirus antigens. Compared with the approximately 710-donor mean, donors in an Asian-associated ancestry cluster had fewer N-insertions in productive TCRs, according to a later genetic analysis. Linkage disequilibrium might explain the correlated functional status among segregating V segments, but an unknown experimental factor could not be excluded. According to the authors, the approach could potentially be generalized to other disease states and immunological phenotypes. In a later analysis, HLA-associated TCR beta chains showed more clonal expansion and lower generation probabilities than non-associated chains that were equally common. According to a later analysis, most CMV-associated TCR beta chains appeared to be HLA-restricted, and the HLA associations seemed to be driven largely by CMV exposure. The presence/absence analyses assumed that sequencing depth was roughly uniform across donors, and that assumption may not be true. In both the original and validation cohorts, the classifier was reported to diagnose cytomegalovirus status with high specificity and sensitivity. A further reported finding was that TCR beta sequences accurately predicted the HLA-A and HLA-B alleles for most subjects in the first cohort. Because counts were too low, about 17 rarely observed V segments, including chromosome 9 orphons, were excluded from the earlier analysis of a few hundred of the donors. When HLA alleles, especially DR and DQ, strongly co-occurred, TCR associations were difficult to assign to individual alleles. Some IMGT-functional V segments, including TRBV6-2 and TRBV6-3, could not be distinguished by the 87-base-pair reads and were therefore excluded. Because some donors lacked HLA typing at each locus, the association tests relied only on the typed subset. The study listed around 160 TCR beta chains as associated with cytomegalovirus. In a later analysis, more than 15,000 TCR beta sequences were associated with specific HLA alleles at a false discovery rate of 0.05. Most TCR sequences were observed very rarely across donors, whereas some public TCRs were present in many individuals. In this cohort, only TCR beta chains were sequenced, and detectable features were limited by the absence of alpha or paired-chain data. CMV serostatus was the only immune exposure information available for the cohort. V-gene and J-gene trimming of TCR beta chains was associated with a missense DCLRE1C variant in a later genetic analysis, and the association was replicated in an independent cohort. In a later analysis, the rate of TCR association differed among HLA loci, with DRB1 alleles having the most associated TCRs and HLA-C alleles having the fewest. According to a later analysis, parvovirus B19, influenza, CMV and Epstein-Barr virus appeared linked to several top co-occurrence clusters.

The library was built by means of the immunoSEQ multiplex PCR assay. For the multiplex PCR, a mixture combining 60 forward primers for TCR Vbeta segments and 13 reverse primers for TCR Jbeta segments was used. The CDR3 region of rearranged TCR beta genes was amplified from genomic DNA by a multiplex PCR assay. The Illumina HiSeq System was used to sequence the amplified TCR beta libraries as 87-base-pair reads. The authors processed their data as follows. In a later analysis, around 80 million unique TCR beta chains were counted across the 500 to 850 repertoires, and around 11 million of these chains were shared by at least two donors. A nearest-neighbor algorithm error-corrected the raw reads and collapsed the reads into unique sequences, merging closely related sequences to remove PCR and sequencing errors. Alignment of CDR3 sequences to IMGT reference sequences was used to assign V, D and J gene segments. For a sequence to be retained, a match of at least six nucleotides was required to both a V gene segment and a J gene segment. Rearrangements were called productive when the CDR3 lacked stop codons and stayed in frame with V and J; all others were non-productive. CDR3 was defined by IMGT convention, running from the second conserved V-encoded cysteine to the conserved J-encoded phenylalanine. Sequences without an unambiguous match to a single V gene segment were excluded from the earlier analysis of 450 to 650 of the donors. In an earlier analysis of 587 of the donors, V segments were called functional above 56.7% productive rearrangements and were called segregating when the between-donor standard deviation exceeded 5%. A statistical classification framework was built for diagnosing cytomegalovirus status from the catalog of TCR beta chain sequences. A later analysis assigned V and J genes by comparing TCR nucleotide sequences with IMGT/GENE-DB human TR gene sequences. A later analysis assigned CDR3 sequences and most-parsimonious VDJ recombination scenarios with the TCRdist pipeline. In a later analysis, each TCR beta chain was defined by its CDR3 amino acid sequence together with its V-gene family, and reads lacking a unique V-gene family were excluded. As a way to deal with suspected cross-contamination and a sequencing artifact, a later analysis dropped approximately 590 nucleotide sequences that were highly shared and had low generation probability. For each public chain, a later analysis derived a clonal expansion index from normalized ranks of inferred template counts within each repertoire. In a later analysis, generation probabilities were computed using a VDJ recombination model fitted to out-of-frame rearrangements, and the results were checked against IGoR. Hypergeometric tests were used in a later analysis to score TCR-TCR, TCR-HLA and TCR-CMV co-occurrence, with a repertoire-size bias correction applied to the TCR pairs. To estimate false discovery rates, a later analysis permuted the HLA or CMV assignments 20 times. In a later analysis, co-occurring TCRs were grouped using DBSCAN, with TCRdist sequence similarity added in when clustering inside HLA-allele-positive subsets. Repertoires with fewer than 30,000 or more than 120,000 public chains, plus five repertoires with anomalous nucleotide sharing, were excluded from co-occurrence clustering. As stored in TCRdb, this immuneACCESS dataset retains in-frame rearrangements with V and J assigned. A fraction of the clones does not appear; measured against another copy, unresolved V genes explain less than half of the discrepancy, and the remainder lacks a known reason. Clone size and the V and J calls come from that table; the DNA yielded D and trimming. In this sample the table shows about 92,000 clones, roughly 80% of which occur a single time. Of the sample, about 1.2% falls within the top ten clones.

V and J are trimmed by 5 bases and 6 bases, and the gene matches miss 4 bases of the junction. CDR1 and CDR2, per the germline V gene, are MDHEN and SYDVKM. The CDR3 goes from the cysteine to the phenylalanine over 12 residues. Just CDR3 DNA is preserved here, 36 bases in frame from base 1. In total, roughly 670 healthy bone marrow donors made up the cohort. At the time of sampling, all cohort members were nominally healthy, though unrecorded immune exposures were likely present. The donor was CMV seropositive and was included in the group of approximately 310 seropositive cohort members. Each donor provided a peripheral blood sample, and peripheral blood mononuclear cells were used for TCR beta sequencing. Genomic DNA extraction from the blood cell samples was performed with the Qiagen DNeasy Blood Extraction Kit.

This clonotype originated in a girl aged 2 to 9 in good health and CMV-seropositive. Recombination joined TRBV28 with TRBJ2-7; a stretch of 7 junction bases matches TRBD1. Source material: PBMCs. The sequenced DNA is TGTGCCAGCAGTAAGGGGGCGAGCGAGCAGTACTTC. The encoded protein is CASSKGASEQYF.